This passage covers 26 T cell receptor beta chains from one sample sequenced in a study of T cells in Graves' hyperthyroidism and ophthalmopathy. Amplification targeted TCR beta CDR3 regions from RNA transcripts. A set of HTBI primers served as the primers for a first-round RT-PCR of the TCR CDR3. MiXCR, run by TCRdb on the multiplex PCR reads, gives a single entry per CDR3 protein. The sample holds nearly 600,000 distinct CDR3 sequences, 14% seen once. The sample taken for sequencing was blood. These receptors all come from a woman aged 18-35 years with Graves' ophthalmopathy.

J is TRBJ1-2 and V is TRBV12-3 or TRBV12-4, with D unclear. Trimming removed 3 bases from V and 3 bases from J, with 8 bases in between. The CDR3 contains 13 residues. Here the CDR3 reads CASSFSEDYGYTF. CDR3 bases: TGTGCCAGCAGTTTTTCTGAGGACTATGGCTACACCTTC.

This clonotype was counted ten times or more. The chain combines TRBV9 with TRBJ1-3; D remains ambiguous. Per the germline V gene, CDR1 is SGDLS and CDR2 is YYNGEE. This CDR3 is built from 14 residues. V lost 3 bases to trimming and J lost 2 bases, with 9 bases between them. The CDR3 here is CASSEGTAGNTIYF. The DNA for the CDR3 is TGTGCCAGCAGCGAAGGAACAGCTGGAAACACCATATATTTT.

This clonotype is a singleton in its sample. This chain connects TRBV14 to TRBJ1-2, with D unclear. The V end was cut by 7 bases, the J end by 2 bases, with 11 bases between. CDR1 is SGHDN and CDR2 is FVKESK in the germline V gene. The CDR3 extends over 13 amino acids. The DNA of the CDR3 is TGTGCCAGCACCCCGGGGAGGAACTATGGCTACACCTTC. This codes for CASTPGRNYGYTF.

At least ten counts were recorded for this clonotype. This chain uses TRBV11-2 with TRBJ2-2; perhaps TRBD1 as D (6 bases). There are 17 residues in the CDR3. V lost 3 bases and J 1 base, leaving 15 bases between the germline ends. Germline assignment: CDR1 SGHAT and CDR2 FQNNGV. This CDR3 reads CASSLEITGMNTGELFF. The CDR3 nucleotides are TGTGCCAGCAGCTTGGAAATTACAGGGATGAACACCGGGGAGCTGTTTTTT. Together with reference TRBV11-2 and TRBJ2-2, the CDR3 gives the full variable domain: EAGVAQSPRYKIIEKRQSVAFWCNPISGHATLYWYQQILGQGPKLLIQFQNNGVVDDSQLPKDRFSAERLKGVDSTLKIQPAKLEDSAVYLCASSLEITGMNTGELFFGEGSRLTVL.

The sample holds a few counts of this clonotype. The chain's CDR3 is CASSSPYRTGASREQYF. CDR3 nucleotide sequence: TGTGCCAGCAGCTCGCCTTATCGGACAGGGGCTTCTCGGGAGCAGTACTTC. This chain connects TRBV7-2 to TRBJ2-7, with 9 bases that match TRBD1. The trim removed 4 bases at V and 7 bases at J, leaving 17 bases unmatched. The CDR3 is 17 residues long. CDR1 SGHTA and CDR2 FQGNSA come from the germline V gene. Full variable domain (rest looked up from reference TRBV7-2 and TRBJ2-7): GAGVSQSPSNKVTEKGKDVELRCDPISGHTALYWYRQSLGQGLEFLIYFQGNSAPDKSGLPSDRFSAERTGGSVSTLTIQRTQQEDSAVYLCASSSPYRTGASREQYFGPGTRLTVT.

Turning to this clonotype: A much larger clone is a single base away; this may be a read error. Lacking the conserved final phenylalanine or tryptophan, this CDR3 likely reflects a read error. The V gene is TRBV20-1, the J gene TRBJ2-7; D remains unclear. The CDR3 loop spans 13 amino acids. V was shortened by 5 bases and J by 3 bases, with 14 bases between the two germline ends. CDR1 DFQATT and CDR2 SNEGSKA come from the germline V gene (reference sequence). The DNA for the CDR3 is TGCAGTGCTGAGGACCTGAGGAACTACGAGCAGTACCTC. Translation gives CSAEDLRNYEQYL.

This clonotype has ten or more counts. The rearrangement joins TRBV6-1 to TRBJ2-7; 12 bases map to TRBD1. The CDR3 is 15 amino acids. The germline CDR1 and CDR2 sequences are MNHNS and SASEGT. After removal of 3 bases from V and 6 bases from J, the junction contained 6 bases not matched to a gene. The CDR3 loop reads CASSERGQGAVEQYF. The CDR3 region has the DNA TGTGCCAGCAGTGAGAGGGGACAGGGGGCTGTCGAGCAGTACTTC.

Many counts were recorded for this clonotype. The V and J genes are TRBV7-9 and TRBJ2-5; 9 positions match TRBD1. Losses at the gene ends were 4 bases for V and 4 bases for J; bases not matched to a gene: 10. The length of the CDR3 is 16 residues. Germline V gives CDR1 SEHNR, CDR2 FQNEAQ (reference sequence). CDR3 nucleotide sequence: TGTGCCAGCAGCTCCACAGGACAGGGGTTTGGAGAGACCCAGTACTTC. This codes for CASSSTGQGFGETQYF. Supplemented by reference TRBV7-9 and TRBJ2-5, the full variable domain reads DTGVSQNPRHKITKRGQNVTFRCDPISEHNRLYWYRQTLGQGPEFLTYFQNEAQLEKSRLLSDRFSAERPKGSFSTLEIQRTEQGDSAMYLCASSSTGQGFGETQYFGPGTRLLVL.

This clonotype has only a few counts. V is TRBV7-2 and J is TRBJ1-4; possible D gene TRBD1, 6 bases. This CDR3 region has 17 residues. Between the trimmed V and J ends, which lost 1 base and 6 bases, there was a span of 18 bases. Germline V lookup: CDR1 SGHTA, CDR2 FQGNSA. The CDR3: CASSLVPPGGQDEKLFF. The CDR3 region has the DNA TGTGCCAGCAGCTTAGTCCCCCCGGGGGGCCAGGATGAAAAACTGTTTTTT.

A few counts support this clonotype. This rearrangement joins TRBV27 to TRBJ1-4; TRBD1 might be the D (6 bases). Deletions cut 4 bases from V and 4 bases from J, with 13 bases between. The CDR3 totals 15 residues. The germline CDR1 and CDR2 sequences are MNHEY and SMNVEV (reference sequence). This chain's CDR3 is CASSSWTDSNEKLFF. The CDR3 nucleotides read TGTGCCAGCAGTTCCTGGACAGACAGTAATGAAAAACTGTTTTTT.

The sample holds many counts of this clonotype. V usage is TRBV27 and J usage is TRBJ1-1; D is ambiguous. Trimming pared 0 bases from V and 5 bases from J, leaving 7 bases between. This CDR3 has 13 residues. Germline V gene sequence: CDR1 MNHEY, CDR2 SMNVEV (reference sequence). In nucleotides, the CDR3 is TGTGCCAGCAGTTTATCGGAGAGGACTGAAGCTTTCTTT. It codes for CASSLSERTEAFF.

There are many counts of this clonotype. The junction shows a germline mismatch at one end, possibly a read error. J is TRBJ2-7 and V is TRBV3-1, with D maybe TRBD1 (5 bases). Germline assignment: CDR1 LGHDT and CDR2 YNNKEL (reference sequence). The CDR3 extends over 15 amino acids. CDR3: CASTQRGPQSYEQYF. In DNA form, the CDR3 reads TGTGCCAGCACCCAAAGGGGCCCACAATCCTACGAGCAGTACTTC.

DNA for the CDR3: TGCAGTGCCCCAGGGGGAGGGGGCAGAGAAAAACTGTTTTTT. It codes for CSAPGGGGREKLFF. V is TRBV20-1 and J is TRBJ1-4, with 7 bases identical to TRBD1. CDR3 length: 14 amino acids. Germline CDR1 DFQATT, CDR2 SNEGSKA (reference sequence). J gave up 8 bases and V 6 bases, and 12 bases lay outside the gene matches.

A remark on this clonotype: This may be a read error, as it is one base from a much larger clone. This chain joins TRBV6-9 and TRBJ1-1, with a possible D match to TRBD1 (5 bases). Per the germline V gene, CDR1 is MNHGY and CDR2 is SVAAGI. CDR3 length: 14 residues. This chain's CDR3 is CASSYQDMNTETFF. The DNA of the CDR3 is TGTGCCAGCAGTTACCAGGACATGAACACTGAAACTTTCTTT.

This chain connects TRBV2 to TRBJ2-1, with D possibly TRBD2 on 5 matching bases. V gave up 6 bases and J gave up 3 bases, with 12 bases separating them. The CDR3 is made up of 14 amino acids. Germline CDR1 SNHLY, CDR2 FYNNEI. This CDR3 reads CASRVSENYNEQFF. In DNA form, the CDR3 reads TGTGCCAGCAGGGTTAGCGAGAACTACAATGAGCAGTTCTTC.

The CDR3 protein is CASSSIGASGGDEQFF. CDR3 bases: TGCGCCAGCAGCTCGATTGGGGCCTCCGGAGGGGATGAGCAGTTCTTC. The chain uses TRBV5-1 and TRBJ2-1; D perhaps matches TRBD2 (6 bases). This CDR3 has 16 amino acids. Germline V CDR1 and CDR2: SGHRS, YFSETQ. With 3 bases removed from V and 8 bases from J, the gap between germline ends came to 21 bases.

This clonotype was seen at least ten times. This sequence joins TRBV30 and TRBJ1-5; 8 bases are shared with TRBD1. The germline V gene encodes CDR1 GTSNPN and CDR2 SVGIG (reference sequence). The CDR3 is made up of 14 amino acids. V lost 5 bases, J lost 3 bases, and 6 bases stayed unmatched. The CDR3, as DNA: TGTGCCTGGTCCCGGGACAGGTTCAATCAGCCCCAGCATTTT. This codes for CAWSRDRFNQPQHF.

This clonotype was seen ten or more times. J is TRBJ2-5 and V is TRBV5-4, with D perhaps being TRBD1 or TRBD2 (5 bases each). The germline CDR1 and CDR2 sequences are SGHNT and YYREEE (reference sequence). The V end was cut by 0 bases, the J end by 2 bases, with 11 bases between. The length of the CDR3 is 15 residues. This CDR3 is CASSLVQGPQETQYF. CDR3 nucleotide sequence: TGTGCCAGCAGCTTGGTCCAGGGACCACAAGAGACCCAGTACTTC.

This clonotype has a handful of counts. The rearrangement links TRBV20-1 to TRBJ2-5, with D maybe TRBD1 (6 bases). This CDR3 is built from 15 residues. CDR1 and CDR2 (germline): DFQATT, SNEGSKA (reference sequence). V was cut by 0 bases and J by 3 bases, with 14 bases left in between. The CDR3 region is CSARDLGRGEETQYF. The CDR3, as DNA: TGCAGTGCTAGAGATCTGGGCAGGGGTGAAGAGACCCAGTACTTC.

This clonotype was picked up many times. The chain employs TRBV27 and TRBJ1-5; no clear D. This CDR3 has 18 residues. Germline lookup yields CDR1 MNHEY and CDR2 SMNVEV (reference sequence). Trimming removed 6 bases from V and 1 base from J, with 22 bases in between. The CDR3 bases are TGTGCCAGCAGCAGCAGCGGAGGCGGTTTTTACAGCAATCAGCCCCAGCATTTT. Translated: CASSSSGGGFYSNQPQHF.

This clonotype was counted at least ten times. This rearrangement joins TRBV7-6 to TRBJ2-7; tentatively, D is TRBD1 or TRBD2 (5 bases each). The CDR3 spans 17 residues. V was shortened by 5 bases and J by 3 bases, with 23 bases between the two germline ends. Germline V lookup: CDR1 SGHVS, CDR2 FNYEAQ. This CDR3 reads CASSTRAGRGNVYEQYF. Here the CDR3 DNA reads TGTGCCAGCAGCACCCGGGCGGGCCGGGGCAATGTCTACGAGCAGTACTTC. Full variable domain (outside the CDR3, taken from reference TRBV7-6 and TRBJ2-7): GAGVSQSPRYKVTKRGQDVALRCDPISGHVSLYWYRQALGQGPEFLTYFNYEAQQDKSGLPNDRFSAERPEGSISTLTIQRTEQRDSAMYRCASSTRAGRGNVYEQYFGPGTRLTVT.

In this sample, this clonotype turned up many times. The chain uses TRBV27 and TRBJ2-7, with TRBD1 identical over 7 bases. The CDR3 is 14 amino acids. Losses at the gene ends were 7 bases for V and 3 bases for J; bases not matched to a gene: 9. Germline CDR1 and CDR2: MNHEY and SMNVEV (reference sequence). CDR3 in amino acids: CASNPGTDFYEQYF. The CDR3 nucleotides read TGTGCCAGCAACCCCGGGACAGATTTCTACGAGCAGTACTTC.

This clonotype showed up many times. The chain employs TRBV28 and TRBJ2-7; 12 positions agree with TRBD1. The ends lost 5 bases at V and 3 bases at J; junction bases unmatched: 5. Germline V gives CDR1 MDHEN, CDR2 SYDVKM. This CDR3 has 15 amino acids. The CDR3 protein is CASSGDRGLDYEQYF. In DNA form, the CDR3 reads TGTGCCAGCAGTGGGGACAGGGGGCTGGACTACGAGCAGTACTTC.

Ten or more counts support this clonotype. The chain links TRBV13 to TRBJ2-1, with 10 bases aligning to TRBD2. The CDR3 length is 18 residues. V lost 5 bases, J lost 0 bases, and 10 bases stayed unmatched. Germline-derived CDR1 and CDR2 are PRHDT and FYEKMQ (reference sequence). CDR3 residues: CASSQIGLAAYSYNEQFF. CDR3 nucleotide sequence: TGTGCCAGCAGCCAGATTGGACTAGCGGCTTACTCCTACAATGAGCAGTTCTTC.

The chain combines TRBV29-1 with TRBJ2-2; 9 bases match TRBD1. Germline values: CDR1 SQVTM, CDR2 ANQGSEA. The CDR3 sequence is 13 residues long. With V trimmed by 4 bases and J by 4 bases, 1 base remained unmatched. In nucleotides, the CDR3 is TGCAGCGTTGCGACAGGGGGCACCGGGGAGCTGTTTTTT. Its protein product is CSVATGGTGELFF.

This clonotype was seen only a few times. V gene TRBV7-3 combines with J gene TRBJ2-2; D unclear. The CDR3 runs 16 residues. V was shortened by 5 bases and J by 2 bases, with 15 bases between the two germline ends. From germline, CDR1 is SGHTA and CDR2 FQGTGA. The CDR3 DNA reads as TGTGCCAGCAGCCAAAATGCACAGTTAAACACCGGGGAGCTGTTTTTT. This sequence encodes CASSQNAQLNTGELFF.